The 25 T cell receptor beta chains below were found in one sample sequenced in a study of CD8 T cells in Susac syndrome (dated by TCRdb to the late 2010s). The library was built by means of the immunoSEQ multiplex PCR assay. RNA was extracted using the RNeasy kit, and about 0.45 to 1 ug of the RNA was reverse transcribed with random hexamers. TCRdb reworked the public reads: Q25 trimming with fastp, MiXCR clone assembly, productive beta chains retained. All rows with the same CDR3 protein become a single entry with the most common DNA and genes. Across this sample there are 150,000 to 200,000 distinct CDR3 sequences, with roughly 95% seen only once. The biggest ten clones account for just over 0.13% of the sample. Sequenced material: CD4+ T cells from PBMCs. Source of these receptors: a human donor in good health.

This chain joins TRBV2 and TRBJ2-1; a weak D match, TRBD2 (5 bases). The germline V and J ends were trimmed by 4 bases and 3 bases, with 13 bases remaining between them. Germline-derived CDR1 and CDR2 are SNHLY and FYNNEI. The CDR3 has 15 amino acids. For the CDR3, the DNA is TGTGCCAGCAGTGTTAAGGAGGCGAACTACAATGAGCAGTTCTTC. It codes for CASSVKEANYNEQFF.

The genes are TRBV10-3 and TRBJ2-1; 10 nucleotides agree with TRBD1. The CDR3 spans 14 residues. CDR1 is ENHRY and CDR2 is SYGVKD in the germline V gene. J gave up 8 bases and V 6 bases, and 7 bases lay outside the gene matches. The DNA for the CDR3 is TGTGCCATCAGCCCGGGACAGGGGTACCATGAGCAGTTCTTC. Its translation is CAISPGQGYHEQFF.

The chain combines TRBV12-1 with TRBJ2-3; the table's D call of TRBD2 was not tested on the DNA. TRBV12-1 is a recognized pseudogene. The CDR3 is 20 amino acids. DNA for the CDR3: TGTGCCAGCAGCCCGACGGGACTAGCGGGGGGGCCGAAAGCCACAGATACGCAGTATTTT. Encoded protein: CASSPTGLAGGPKATDTQYF.

This clonotype showed up just a few times. The rearrangement joins TRBV19 to TRBJ2-7; no reliable D call. Trimming shortened V by 3 bases and J by 3 bases, and 9 bases separated the two germline ends. Germline V gives CDR1 LNHDA, CDR2 SQIVND (reference sequence). This CDR3 region has 13 residues. DNA of the CDR3: TGTGCCAGTAGTATTACCACTCTCTACGAGCAGTACTTC. This encodes CASSITTLYEQYF.

The chain has TRBV20-1 and TRBJ2-7; 8 positions match TRBD2. CDR3 length equals 14 residues. V trimming: 6 bases; J trimming: 2 bases; junction bases outside the gene matches: 9. Germline loops: CDR1 DFQATT, CDR2 SNEGSKA (reference sequence). The CDR3 here is CSANKRGPPYEQYF. CDR3 sequence (DNA): TGCAGTGCAAACAAGCGGGGGCCTCCCTACGAGCAGTACTTC.

The gene calls are TRBV27 and TRBJ2-1; D possibly corresponds to TRBD2 (7 bases). V lost 0 bases, J lost 4 bases, and 13 bases lay in between. The CDR3 contains 16 residues. The V gene's germline CDR1 is MNHEY and CDR2 SMNVEV (reference sequence). The DNA of the CDR3 is TGTGCCAGCAGTTTATCCCCGGGGGGCGGGTACAATGAGCAGTTCTTC. Translating it yields CASSLSPGGGYNEQFF.

A single count supports this clonotype. The chain joins TRBV2 to TRBJ2-3; D might be TRBD1 (5 bases). V was trimmed by 6 bases and J by 5 bases, leaving 15 bases between them. This CDR3 spans 14 amino acids. Per germline, CDR1 SNHLY and CDR2 FYNNEI. The CDR3 coding sequence is TGTGCCAGCAGGGACACGCAGGCCCAAGATACGCAGTATTTT. The encoded protein is CASRDTQAQDTQYF.

CDR3 coding DNA: TGTGCCAGCAGTAAGGGACAGATAGACATTCAGTACTTC. As protein: CASSKGQIDIQYF. The V gene is TRBV25-1, the J gene TRBJ2-4; 7 positions match TRBD1. This CDR3 has 13 residues. CDR1 and CDR2 (germline): MGHDK, SYGVNS. V lost 5 bases and J lost 8; bases outside the gene matches: 6. The full variable domain, its missing parts supplied by reference TRBV25-1 and TRBJ2-4, is EADIYQTPRYLVIGTGKKITLECSQTMGHDKMYWYQQDPGMELHLIHYSYGVNSTEKGDLSSESTVSRIRTEHFPLTLESARPSHTSQYLCASSKGQIDIQYFGAGTRLSVL.

This clonotype was recorded only once. The chain joins TRBV29-1 to TRBJ1-6; D not certain. Germline V gene sequence: CDR1 SQVTM, CDR2 ANQGSEA. CDR3 length: 13 residues. Trimming took off 6 bases at V and 8 bases at J, with 14 bases between the two ends. The CDR3 coding sequence is TGCAGCGTGGGTGAGGCGCTCGATTCACCCCTCCACTTT. Its translation: CSVGEALDSPLHF.

V and J are TRBV15 and TRBJ1-2, with a tentative D call TRBD1 (6 bases). The CDR3 consists of 15 residues. Germline CDR1 and CDR2: LNHNV and YYDKDF (reference sequence). Trimming left V 0 bases short and J 8 bases short, with 16 bases between. The CDR3 loop is CATSRDRGGRYGYTF. CDR3 nucleotide sequence: TGTGCCACCAGCAGAGATCGCGGGGGCCGATACGGCTACACCTTC.

The genes are TRBV29-1 and TRBJ1-1, with D possibly being TRBD1 (5 bases). V was cut by 5 bases and J by 1 base, with 11 bases left in between. Germline-derived CDR1 and CDR2 are SQVTM and ANQGSEA. The CDR3 contains 13 residues. The CDR3 coding sequence is TGCAGCGTTTCCTACCAGGGGAACACTGAAGCTTTCTTT. It is translated as CSVSYQGNTEAFF.

V and J are TRBV5-1 and TRBJ1-6; a possible D gene is TRBD1 (5 bases). The germline gives CDR1 SGHRS, CDR2 YFSETQ. V dropped 0 bases and J dropped 9 bases, with 10 bases sitting between them. This CDR3 spans 14 amino acids. The CDR3 is CASSLEGVSSPLHF. CDR3 bases: TGCGCCAGCAGCTTGGAAGGGGTGAGTTCACCCCTCCACTTT. The variable domain in full, with the rest retrieved from reference TRBV5-1 and TRBJ1-6, is KAGVTQTPRYLIKTRGQQVTLSCSPISGHRSVSWYQQTPGQGLQFLFEYFSETQRNKGNFPGRFSGRQFSNSRSEMNVSTLELGDSALYLCASSLEGVSSPLHFGNGTRLTVT.

The chain couples TRBV20-1 to TRBJ1-3; maybe TRBD1 (5 bases). Germline V gene sequence: CDR1 DFQATT, CDR2 SNEGSKA (reference sequence). Trimming took 4 bases from V and 0 from J, leaving 16 bases between them. This CDR3 region has 16 residues. CDR3: CSAIWDGAGSGNTIYF. The CDR3 DNA follows: TGCAGTGCTATCTGGGACGGTGCCGGCTCTGGAAACACCATATATTTT.

The chain combines TRBV7-9 with TRBJ1-5; D gene ambiguous. Between the trimmed V and J ends, which lost 5 bases and 4 bases, there was a span of 6 bases. CDR1 and CDR2 (germline): SEHNR, FQNEAQ (reference sequence). The CDR3 has 12 amino acids. The CDR3 region has the DNA TGTGCCAGCAGCGTAGATAATCAGCCCCAGCATTTT. Encoded protein: CASSVDNQPQHF.

The chain has TRBV12-3 or TRBV12-4 and TRBJ1-2; the match to TRBD1 covers 7 bases. This CDR3 is 15 amino acids long. Trimming removed 5 bases from V and 7 bases from J; junction bases left unmatched: 13. CDR3 DNA sequence: TGTGCCAGCAGTAGAGACCACAGGGGATTCTTTGGCTACACCTTC. Protein: CASSRDHRGFFGYTF.

CDR3 region: CASSQDVVASYNEQFF. The CDR3 DNA sequence: TGTGCCAGCAGCCAAGATGTGGTAGCTTCCTACAATGAGCAGTTCTTC. This rearrangement joins TRBV4-2 to TRBJ2-1; D unclear. Trimming removed 0 bases at V and 1 base at J, with 10 bases between. Germline V lookup: CDR1 LGHNA, CDR2 YNFKEQ. CDR3 size: 16 residues.

V gene TRBV7-2 combines with J gene TRBJ2-5; 7 bases are a match to TRBD1. CDR3 size: 14 residues. Trimming at V came to 5 bases and at J to 5 bases, leaving 8 bases not matched to a gene. Germline V lookup: CDR1 SGHTA, CDR2 FQGNSA. CDR3 loop: CASSPRQGRETQYF. The CDR3 nucleotides read TGTGCCAGCAGCCCTAGACAGGGACGGGAGACCCAGTACTTC.

This rearrangement joins TRBV5-4 to TRBJ2-3, with a tentative D call TRBD2 (6 bases). There are 13 residues in the CDR3. Germline V gene lookup returns CDR1 SGHNT and CDR2 YYREEE (reference sequence). Trimming took off 7 bases at V and 8 bases at J, with 17 bases between the two ends. Written as DNA, the CDR3 is TGTGCCAGCTCACTCCTTGCGGGACCTACGCAGTATTTT. This translates into CASSLLAGPTQYF.

The rearrangement links TRBV3-1 to TRBJ1-1; D unresolved. V was trimmed by 3 bases and J by 6 bases, leaving 8 bases between them. Germline V gene sequence: CDR1 LGHDT, CDR2 YNNKEL (reference sequence). The CDR3 runs to 12 residues. For the CDR3, the DNA is TGTGCCAGCAGCCAGGGGTACGCTGAAGCTTTCTTT. It yields the protein CASSQGYAEAFF.

The genes are TRBV3-1 and TRBJ2-7, with 8 bases that match TRBD2. In germline, CDR1 is LGHDT, CDR2 YNNKEL (reference sequence). Trimming cost V 4 bases and J 1 base; bases outside gene matches: 6. The length of the CDR3 is 15 residues. CDR3 loop: CASSRERGPSYEQYF. In nucleotides, the CDR3 is TGTGCCAGCAGCCGGGAGCGGGGGCCGTCCTACGAGCAGTACTTC.

The rearrangement links TRBV27 to TRBJ1-1; TRBD1 might be the D (6 bases). Germline V gene sequence: CDR1 MNHEY, CDR2 SMNVEV (reference sequence). CDR3 length: 14 residues. The V end lost 5 bases, the J end lost 4 bases, and 14 bases lay between the germline ends. The CDR3 loop reads CASSPQSGATEAFF. In nucleotides, the CDR3 is TGTGCCAGCAGTCCGCAGTCGGGGGCCACTGAAGCTTTCTTT.

The chain uses TRBV20-1 and TRBJ1-5; 7 bases match TRBD1. The CDR3 covers 14 residues. CDR1 and CDR2 (germline): DFQATT, SNEGSKA (reference sequence). J gave up 2 bases and V 3 bases, and 4 bases lay outside the gene matches. The CDR3 region is CSARETGGNQPQHF. CDR3 DNA: TGCAGTGCTAGGGAAACAGGGGGCAATCAGCCCCAGCATTTT.

This chain joins TRBV5-6 and TRBJ1-2; tentative D call: TRBD1 (6 bases). Trimming left V 2 bases short and J 2 bases short, with 13 bases between. This CDR3 contains 15 residues. Germline CDR1 SGHDT, CDR2 YYEEEE. The CDR3 nucleotides read TGTGCCAGCAGCTTACCGGGACACCCAAACTATGGCTACACCTTC. Amino acids: CASSLPGHPNYGYTF.

CDR3 sequence: CASSHQKSSYNEQFF. The CDR3 DNA is TGTGCCAGCAGTCACCAGAAGAGCTCCTACAATGAGCAGTTCTTC. This chain uses TRBV25-1 with TRBJ2-1; D not certain. Germline V gene sequence: CDR1 MGHDK, CDR2 SYGVNS. This CDR3 contains 15 residues. V was shortened by 5 bases and J by 0 bases, with 11 bases between the two germline ends.

The genes are TRBV29-1 and TRBJ2-3, with D maybe TRBD2 (6 bases). From germline, CDR1 is SQVTM and CDR2 ANQGSEA. Trimming took 3 bases from V and 6 from J, leaving 16 bases between them. The CDR3 covers 14 residues. CDR3 protein: CSVEPGGGGDTQYF. CDR3 sequence (DNA): TGCAGCGTTGAGCCCGGGGGAGGAGGGGATACGCAGTATTTT.